These T cell receptor beta chains were read from a single sample in a study of vaccination and CD4 T cells after COVID-19. The antigens for these receptors are not known. TCRdb used MiXCR to reprocess the PCR reads, holding one entry per CDR3 protein. The sample has 20,000 or so distinct CDR3 sequences, roughly 55% seen once; the top ten hold about a tenth. Material: CD4+ T cells from blood, cultured in vitro, obtained after SARS-CoV-2 vaccination. The receptors derive from a human donor who had recovered from COVID-19. CDR3s include the opening cysteine and the closing phenylalanine or tryptophan. The order of the fields is D gene, J gene, clone size, V gene, CDR3 protein, CDR3 DNA. D genes are given only for firm matches. Expanded clones get a size class; other rows say once, few or many, or leave the size out.

. TRBJ1-1 few TRBV15 CATSKQEAAFF TGTGCCACCAGCAAGCAGGAGGCGGCTTTCTTT
. TRBJ2-7 . TRBV6-1 CASDSLHSYEQYF TGTGCCAGTGACAGCCTGCACTCCTACGAGCAGTACTTC
. TRBJ2-2 . TRBV5-5 CASSGVGTGELFF TGTGCCAGCAGCGGGGTCGGCACCGGGGAGCTGTTTTTT
. TRBJ1-1 . TRBV20-1 CSATVQGTGTEAFF TGCAGTGCTACCGTGCAGGGGACTGGGACTGAAGCTTTCTTT
. TRBJ1-1 . TRBV20-1 CSARARIRRNTEAFF TGCAGTGCTAGAGCACGGATCCGGAGAAACACTGAAGCTTTCTTT
. TRBJ2-7 . TRBV7-3 CASSWDFTYEQYF TGTGCCAGCAGCTGGGACTTTACATACGAGCAGTACTTC
TRBD1 TRBJ2-3 . TRBV6-5 CASSYPDRAHSTDTQYF TGTGCCAGCAGTTACCCTGACAGGGCCCACAGCACAGATACGCAGTATTTT
. TRBJ2-3 . TRBV19 CASSIRSGGTDTQYF TGTGCCAGTAGTATAAGGTCCGGGGGCACAGATACGCAGTATTTT
. TRBJ2-1 . TRBV19 CASTSRYNEQFF TGTGCCAGTACCTCTAGGTACAATGAGCAGTTCTTC
. TRBJ2-6 . TRBV6-2/TRBV6-3 CASSEGRPSGANVLTF TGTGCCAGCAGTGAGGGACGGCCCTCCGGGGCCAACGTCCTGACTTTC
TRBD1 TRBJ1-4 . TRBV10-3 CAISESGQGVQLFF TGTGCCATCAGTGAGTCTGGGCAGGGGGTACAGCTGTTTTTT
. TRBJ2-2 . TRBV11-2 CASSLTTGGELFF TGTGCCAGCAGCCTCACCACGGGCGGGGAGCTGTTTTTT
. TRBJ2-3 . TRBV15 CAARDRYTDTQYF TGTGCCGCGAGGGACCGGTACACAGATACGCAGTATTTT
. TRBJ2-1 . TRBV6-1 CASSDAPRTGMLYNEQFF TGTGCCAGCAGTGATGCCCCCCGAACAGGGATGCTATACAATGAGCAGTTCTTC
. TRBJ2-2 few TRBV5-1 CASSLDSRTGELFF TGCGCCAGCAGCTTGGATAGTCGGACCGGGGAGCTGTTTTTT
. TRBJ1-1 . TRBV15 CATSRDYGQANTEAFF TGTGCCACCAGCAGAGATTACGGACAAGCTAACACTGAAGCTTTCTTT
TRBD1 TRBJ1-2 . TRBV28 CASRTGGKGYGYTF TGTGCCAGCAGAACAGGGGGCAAGGGCTATGGCTACACCTTC
TRBD1 TRBJ1-5 . TRBV20-1 CSALNTQGGGNQPQHF TGCAGTGCTTTGAATACACAGGGGGGGGGCAATCAGCCCCAGCATTTT
TRBD1 TRBJ2-3 . TRBV19 CASGTGGKDTQYF TGTGCCAGTGGGACAGGGGGCAAGGATACGCAGTATTTT
. TRBJ1-1 . TRBV7-8 CASSRVMGRIQNTEAFF TGTGCCAGCAGCCGCGTAATGGGCAGAATTCAGAACACTGAAGCTTTCTTT
TRBD2 TRBJ2-2 few TRBV24-1 CATSDQGTSGRASLDTGELFF TGTGCCACCAGTGACCAGGGGACTAGCGGGAGGGCCAGTTTAGACACCGGGGAGCTGTTTTTT
TRBD1 TRBJ1-5 . TRBV2 CASSEDEGQHQPQHF TGTGCCAGCAGTGAAGATGAGGGACAGCATCAGCCCCAGCATTTT
. TRBJ2-1 . TRBV7-2 CASSLVLRAGNEQFF TGTGCCAGCAGCTTAGTATTGCGGGCCGGCAATGAGCAGTTCTTC
. TRBJ1-2 . TRBV28 CASSMGDLYTF TGTGCCAGCAGCATGGGGGACCTCTACACCTTC
. TRBJ2-2 . TRBV6-1 CASSEITSVGTGELFF TGTGCCAGCAGTGAAATTACCAGCGTAGGGACCGGGGAGCTGTTTTTT
. TRBJ1-5 . TRBV7-2 CASSFGVHQPQHF TGTGCCAGCAGCTTCGGGGTCCATCAGCCCCAGCATTTT
. TRBJ2-3 once TRBV6-1 CASASVGTQYF TGTGCCAGCGCGTCCGTCGGAACGCAGTATTTT
TRBD1 TRBJ1-6 . TRBV18 CASSRDRVNSPLHF TGTGCCAGCTCAAGGGACAGGGTTAACTCACCCCTCCACTTT
TRBD1 TRBJ2-7 few TRBV9 CASSALMSRDRGLEYSYEQYF TGTGCCAGCAGCGCACTGATGAGTCGGGACAGGGGACTCGAGTACTCCTACGAGCAGTACTTC
. TRBJ1-4 . TRBV10-2 CASQEEGPIEKLFF TGCGCCAGTCAAGAAGAGGGGCCAATCGAAAAACTGTTTTTT
TRBD2 TRBJ2-7 . TRBV15 CATSRRPSGRPVGTYEQYF TGTGCCACCAGCAGACGTCCCAGCGGGAGGCCGGTGGGTACCTACGAGCAGTACTTC
TRBD1 TRBJ1-6 . TRBV7-8 CASSFNRDSNSPLHF TGTGCCAGCAGTTTCAATAGGGACAGCAATTCACCCCTCCACTTT
. TRBJ1-5 few TRBV6-1 CASSPGYYSNQPQHF TGTGCCAGCAGTCCGGGGTATTATAGCAATCAGCCCCAGCATTTT
. TRBJ2-1 once TRBV28 CASNREGGYNEQFF TGTGCCAGCAATAGAGAGGGCGGATACAATGAGCAGTTCTTC
. TRBJ1-4 . TRBV20-1 CSARAEKLFF TGCAGTGCTAGGGCTGAAAAACTGTTTTTT
. TRBJ1-1 . TRBV20-1 CSAGGWGASGAFF TGCAGTGCCGGGGGATGGGGGGCCAGTGGGGCTTTCTTT
. TRBJ1-1 . TRBV11-3 CASSLDGRAGAAEAFF TGTGCCAGCAGCTTAGATGGTCGTGCGGGGGCGGCGGAAGCTTTCTTT
. TRBJ2-3 . TRBV11-3 CASTGGAGEGDTQYF TGTGCCAGCACAGGGGGAGCGGGGGAAGGAGATACGCAGTATTTT
. TRBJ2-1 . TRBV20-1 CSSPASGPYNEQFF TGCAGCTCACCGGCCAGCGGGCCTTACAATGAGCAGTTCTTC
. TRBJ1-2 . TRBV5-1 CASSFGQLLTNYGYTF TGCGCCAGCAGCTTTGGACAGCTCCTAACTAACTATGGCTACACCTTC
. TRBJ2-7 . TRBV24-1 CATAFSTWTSYEQYF TGTGCCACCGCCTTCTCGACTTGGACCTCCTACGAGCAGTACTTC
. TRBJ1-2 . TRBV19 CASTPYNKGQFYGYTF TGTGCCAGTACTCCCTACAATAAAGGGCAGTTCTATGGCTACACCTTC
. TRBJ2-5 few TRBV20-1 CSAPRGGIRLQTQYF TGCAGTGCGCCACGAGGAGGGATTCGGCTCCAGACCCAGTACTTC
TRBD1 TRBJ1-1 . TRBV5-4 CASSRSGTGLNTEAFF TGTGCCAGCAGCCGGAGTGGGACAGGGCTGAACACTGAAGCTTTCTTT
. TRBJ1-1 once TRBV11-3 CASSLTNTEAFF TGTGCCAGCAGCCTAACGAACACTGAAGCTTTCTTT
. TRBJ1-2 . TRBV2 CASSEKRGSYGYTF TGTGCCAGCAGTGAAAAACGAGGGAGCTATGGCTACACCTTC
TRBD1 TRBJ1-2 few TRBV19 CASSRDSVSINYGYTF TGTGCCAGTAGTCGGGACAGCGTTTCAATCAACTATGGCTACACCTTC
. TRBJ1-2 few TRBV30 CAHKVGSYTF TGTGCCCACAAGGTCGGGAGCTACACCTTC
. TRBJ2-5 . TRBV11-1 CASSFRAAQSQETQYF TGTGCCAGCAGCTTTCGGGCCGCCCAGTCCCAAGAGACCCAGTACTTC
. TRBJ1-2 . TRBV6-1 CASRQGYGYTF TGTGCCAGCAGGCAGGGGTATGGCTACACCTTC